This T cell receptor beta chain was obtained from a study of T cells in Graves' hyperthyroidism and ophthalmopathy. The CDR3 regions of TCR beta were amplified from RNA transcripts. With the HTBI primer set, the TCR CDR3 went through a first round of RT-PCR. One entry per CDR3 protein, called by TCRdb with MiXCR from the multiplex PCR reads. The sample has around 480,000 distinct CDR3 sequences; 14% are singletons. V lost 7 bases and J 0 bases, leaving 9 bases between the germline ends. The CDR3 totals 13 residues. Germline values: CDR1 LNHDA, CDR2 SQIVND (reference sequence). This clonotype was counted between two and nine times.

The TCR sequence derives from a woman between 18 and 29 years old with Graves' hyperthyroidism. This chain uses TRBV19 with TRBJ1-1; D is undetermined. The sample comprised blood. The CDR3 DNA reads TGTGCCAGTATAGGACCGTTGAACACTGAAGCTTTCTTT. Translation: CASIGPLNTEAFF.